The sequence of this T cell receptor (beta chain) was determined in a study of blood T cell repertoires in COVID-19. Generated by immunoSEQ multiplex PCR, the TCRdb table keeps only in-frame clones and is missing some. The sample shows about 240,000 clones, 80% to 90% of them seen only once. Germline V CDR1 and CDR2: MNHNY, SVGAGI (reference sequence). The CDR3 is 14 amino acids. Trimming cost V 2 bases and J 1 base, with 9 bases left between them. The V and J genes are TRBV6-6 and TRBJ2-7; D gene uncertain. The specimen was peripheral blood. This TCR came from a woman aged 80 or over with COVID-19, enrolled during active disease. CDR3 sequence (DNA): TGTGCCAGCAGTTACAACACGTTATCCTACGAGCAGTACTTC. Its protein is CASSYNTLSYEQYF.